These T cell receptor beta chains were read from a single sample in a study of read filtering for tumor transcriptome and immune sequencing. TCRdb used MiXCR to reprocess the reads, holding one entry per CDR3 protein. The sample gives about 130,000 distinct CDR3 sequences, about 12% of which show up once; around 8.2% is in the top ten. Sequenced input: a population of CD138-negative cells sorted from bone marrow. These receptors originate from a donor at least 40 years old with multiple myeloma. CDR3s include the opening cysteine and the closing phenylalanine or tryptophan. The order of the fields is D gene, V gene, clone size, J gene, CDR3 protein, CDR3 DNA. A D gene is named only where the DNA matches it firmly. For some rows the clone size is stated as once, few or many, or as a class when expanded; others skip it.

>NA|TRBV6-1|many|TRBJ1-5
CASSELIGNRQPQHF
TGTGCCAGCAGTGAATTGATAGGGAACCGACAGCCCCAGCATTTT
>NA|TRBV5-1|many|TRBJ2-4
CASSFSSVLAKNIQYF
TGCGCCAGCAGCTTCTCTAGCGTGTTAGCCAAAAACATTCAGTACTTC
>NA|TRBV5-1|many|TRBJ2-3
CASSIGDTQYF
TGTGCCAGCAGCATAGGAGATACGCAGTATTTT
>NA|TRBV6-6|many|TRBJ2-1
CASSSSSKEQFF
TGTGCCAGCAGTTCGTCCTCAAAGGAGCAGTTCTTC
>NA|TRBV20-1|few|TRBJ2-6
CSAYGDTYSGANVLTF
TGCAGTGCGTACGGGGACACCTACTCTGGGGCCAACGTCCTGACTTTC
>NA|TRBV20-1|many|TRBJ1-1
CSARVAEGRGSEAFF
TGCAGTGCTAGAGTAGCGGAGGGTCGGGGGTCTGAAGCTTTCTTT
>NA|TRBV5-5|NA|TRBJ1-2
CASSFVSVNHGYTF
TGTGCCAGCAGCTTCGTTTCGGTTAACCATGGCTACACCTTC
>NA|TRBV4-2|many|TRBJ2-3
CASSQDYTPDTQYF
TGTGCCAGCAGCCAAGATTACACGCCAGATACGCAGTATTTT
>NA|TRBV6-6|many|TRBJ1-5
CASRSDTPGPQHF
TGTGCCAGCAGATCTGACACCCCAGGGCCCCAGCATTTT
>TRBD2|TRBV6-2/TRBV6-3|many|TRBJ2-2
CASSYGGRAGTGELFF
TGTGCCAGCAGTTACGGCGGGAGGGCCGGCACCGGGGAGCTGTTTTTT
>NA|TRBV2|few|TRBJ2-2
CASTLEKITGELFF
TGTGCCAGCACCCTAGAAAAGATAACCGGGGAGCTGTTTTTT
>NA|TRBV20-1|many|TRBJ1-5
CSAARKGQPQHF
TGCAGTGCCGCCCGGAAGGGCCAGCCCCAGCATTTT
>TRBD2|TRBV5-1|many|TRBJ2-3
CASSSGLAGSGDTQYF
TGCGCCAGCAGCTCGGGACTAGCGGGATCTGGAGATACGCAGTATTTT
>NA|TRBV30|NA|TRBJ2-3
CAWSQRGLTDTQYF
TGTGCCTGGAGTCAACGGGGACTCACAGATACGCAGTATTTT
>TRBD2|TRBV6-6|many|TRBJ2-3
CASSPAGDGDTQYF
TGTGCCAGCTCACCGGCGGGAGACGGAGATACGCAGTATTTT
>NA|TRBV11-3|many|TRBJ1-1
CASSRTGAEAFF
TGTGCCAGCAGCCGTACTGGTGCTGAAGCTTTCTTT
>NA|TRBV12-3/TRBV12-4|many|TRBJ2-5
CASSLELGYQETQYF
TGTGCCAGCAGTTTAGAGTTAGGATACCAAGAGACCCAGTACTTC
>NA|TRBV11-1|many|TRBJ1-4
CASRTDRNEKLFF
TGTGCCAGCAGGACAGACAGGAATGAAAAACTGTTTTTT
>TRBD2|TRBV18|many|TRBJ2-1
CASSPPTSGYSPDEQFF
TGTGCCAGCTCACCACCAACTAGCGGATACAGCCCCGATGAGCAGTTCTTC
>TRBD2|TRBV7-9|many|TRBJ2-1
CASSPPLAGNYNEQFF
TGTGCCAGCAGCCCTCCACTAGCGGGGAACTACAATGAGCAGTTCTTC
>TRBD1|TRBV6-5|NA|TRBJ2-1
CASSPPGQGTNGQFF
TGTGCCAGCAGTCCTCCGGGACAGGGGACCAATGGGCAGTTCTTC
>TRBD2|TRBV6-9|NA|TRBJ2-5
CASSFSGTSGRRQETQYF
TGTGCCAGCAGTTTCTCCGGGACTAGCGGGAGGAGGCAGGAGACCCAGTACTTC
>NA|TRBV7-9|few|TRBJ2-7
CASSPRTVRGYEQYF
TGTGCCAGCAGCCCACGGACGGTGAGAGGGTACGAGCAGTACTTC
>NA|TRBV24-1|many|TRBJ2-5
CATSGVGSRETQYF
TGTGCCACCAGTGGAGTGGGGAGCCGAGAGACCCAGTACTTC
>NA|TRBV5-1|NA|TRBJ2-2
CASTVWELAGELFF
TGCGCCAGCACCGTGTGGGAGTTGGCCGGGGAGCTGTTTTTT
>TRBD2|TRBV12-3/TRBV12-4|few|TRBJ2-1
CAGSLRLAGGNEQFF
TGTGCCGGCAGTTTAAGATTAGCGGGAGGCAATGAGCAGTTCTTC
>NA|TRBV19|NA|TRBJ2-2
CASSMGQNTGELFF
TGTGCCAGTAGTATGGGACAGAACACCGGGGAGCTGTTTTTT
>NA|TRBV6-2/TRBV6-3|many|TRBJ2-7
CASSHSSSAYEQYF
TGTGCCAGCAGCCACTCTAGTTCCGCCTACGAGCAGTACTTC
>TRBD2|TRBV18|many|TRBJ2-1
CASSRSSGNEQFF
TGTGCCAGCTCACGATCTAGCGGCAATGAGCAGTTCTTC
>TRBD2|TRBV5-1|many|TRBJ2-1
CASSPARISPGGNEQFF
TGCGCCAGCAGTCCCGCCAGAATTTCACCGGGGGGGAATGAGCAGTTCTTC
>NA|TRBV19|few|TRBJ2-2
CASSRQVNTGELFF
TGTGCCAGTAGTCGACAGGTGAACACCGGGGAGCTGTTTTTT
>TRBD1|TRBV20-1|many|TRBJ2-2
CSARPTGGTGELFF
TGCAGTGCTAGACCGACAGGGGGCACCGGGGAGCTGTTTTTT
>NA|TRBV19|many|TRBJ2-7
CASSPPRPLYEQYF
TGTGCCAGTAGTCCCCCGCGGCCCCTCTACGAGCAGTACTTC
>TRBD2|TRBV20-1|many|TRBJ2-3
CSARLKRTSGSPDTQYF
TGCAGTGCTAGACTAAAAAGGACTAGCGGGAGCCCAGATACGCAGTATTTT
>NA|TRBV7-9|many|TRBJ2-1
CASSLGAREEFF
TGTGCCAGCAGCTTGGGGGCCCGCGAAGAGTTCTTC
>NA|TRBV19|NA|TRBJ2-7
CGSSIGDSTYEQYF
TGTGGCAGTAGTATCGGAGACAGCACCTACGAGCAGTACTTC
>NA|TRBV20-1|many|TRBJ2-1
CSARIYNEQFF
TGCAGTGCCCGAATTTACAATGAGCAGTTCTTC
>NA|TRBV6-1|NA|TRBJ2-7
CASREIGQILYEQCF
TGTGCCAGCAGGGAAATCGGACAGATCCTATACGAGCAGTGCTTC
>NA|TRBV6-2/TRBV6-3|many|TRBJ1-1
CASSPETEAFF
TGTGCCAGCAGTCCCGAAACTGAAGCTTTCTTT
>TRBD2|TRBV7-6|NA|TRBJ2-5
CASSSGTSSWETQYF
TGTGCCAGCAGCTCTGGGACTAGTTCGTGGGAGACCCAGTACTTC
>NA|TRBV29-1|many|TRBJ2-5
CSVEGGPETQYF
TGCAGCGTTGAAGGGGGTCCAGAGACCCAGTACTTC
>NA|TRBV7-9|many|TRBJ2-7
CASSFAYEQYF
TGTGCCAGCAGCTTTGCCTACGAGCAGTACTTC
>NA|TRBV7-2|many|TRBJ1-5
CASSSQGGQPQHF
TGTGCCAGCAGCTCACAGGGAGGTCAGCCCCAGCATTTT
>TRBD2|TRBV5-1|many|TRBJ2-2
CASREPGLAETGELFF
TGCGCCAGCAGAGAACCGGGACTAGCAGAGACCGGGGAGCTGTTTTTT
>TRBD2|TRBV4-3|many|TRBJ2-1
CASSQVRTPLTSGGDNEQFF
TGCGCCAGCAGCCAAGTTCGGACACCCTTGACTAGCGGGGGAGACAATGAGCAGTTCTTC